The table lists the clone carrying this TCR beta chain with many counts. The antigen is not known. The CDR3 extends over 16 amino acids. The trim removed 2 bases at V and 4 bases at J, leaving 6 bases unmatched. Per the germline V gene, CDR1 is SGHRS and CDR2 is YFSETQ. One entry per CDR3 protein results from TCRdb running MiXCR on the 5' RACE reads. This table has 50,000 to 70,000 distinct CDR3 sequences, roughly an eighth appearing once. The source of the sample is a study of neurological immune-mediated disorders. Study-wide results and limits: None of the CDR3 amino acid sequences of expanded clones recurred across subjects, suggesting private repertoires in all groups.

This TCR derives from a woman aged 60-75 years with HTLV-1-associated myelopathy (HAM/TSP). V is TRBV5-1 and J is TRBJ2-1; TRBD2 matches at 10 bases. Input material: PBMCs. CDR3 sequence reads: CASSLAGGVSYNEQFF. The CDR3 coding sequence is TGCGCCAGCAGCTTAGCGGGAGGGGTCTCGTACAATGAGCAGTTCTTC.